This is a list of T cell receptor beta chains from one sample in a study of blood T cell repertoires in COVID-19. Repertoires were generated with immunoSEQ multiplex PCR, while TCRdb's copy carries only in-frame clones and drops some. This sample has 200,000 to 250,000 clones, with around 86% found just once. The sample was peripheral blood. All receptors derive from a woman in her forties or fifties with COVID-19, enrolled during active disease. CDR3s include the opening cysteine and the closing phenylalanine or tryptophan. Fields, in order: clone size, D gene, V gene, J gene, CDR3 DNA, CDR3 protein. D genes are given only for firm matches. Clone size appears in some rows only: once, few, many, or a class for an expanded clone.

.,TRBD1,TRBV30,TRBJ1-6,TGTGCCTGGGATTCAGGGGGGACAGGGCGTTCACCCCTCCACTTT,CAWDSGGTGRSPLHF
.,.,TRBV3-1/TRBV3-2,TRBJ1-4,TGTGCCAGCAGCCCGCGACAGGTGCCAACTAATGAAAAACTGTTTTTT,CASSPRQVPTNEKLFF
.,TRBD1,TRBV7-8,TRBJ1-5,TGTGCCAGCAGCCCCGACAGGGGAGCTGTCAATCAGCCCCAGCATTTT,CASSPDRGAVNQPQHF
.,.,TRBV27,TRBJ2-2,TGTGCCAGCAGTTTCCAAAGGAGGAACACCGGGGAGCTGTTTTTT,CASSFQRRNTGELFF
.,.,TRBV30,TRBJ1-2,TGTGCCTGGAAAGGGGACGGGAGTAACTATGGCTACACCTTC,CAWKGDGSNYGYTF
.,TRBD2,TRBV9,TRBJ2-7,TGTGCCAGCAGCGCCGGACTAGCGGGGGCAACGGGGGAGCAGTACTTC,CASSAGLAGATGEQYF
.,.,TRBV6-1,TRBJ1-5,TGTGCCAGCAGTGAAATCGGGTATAATCAGCCCCAGCATTTT,CASSEIGYNQPQHF
.,.,TRBV12-3/TRBV12-4,TRBJ1-2,TGTGCCAGCAGTTGGACACCCCGTGATGGCTACACCTTC,CASSWTPRDGYTF
.,TRBD1,TRBV5-1,TRBJ1-4,TGCGCCAGCAGCCTGGGACAGGGCGAAAATGAAAAACTGTTTTTT,CASSLGQGENEKLFF
.,.,TRBV7-2,TRBJ1-5,TGTGCCAGCAGCTTAGTTGGGAGTGCTGTAGGTCAGCCCCAGCATTTT,CASSLVGSAVGQPQHF
.,.,TRBV7-6,TRBJ2-7,TGTGCCAGCAGCTTAATCCCTACCTACGAGCAGTACTTC,CASSLIPTYEQYF
.,.,TRBV6-5,TRBJ1-1,TGTGCCAGCAGTTGGAAGCAGGGTTCCACTGAAGCTTTCTTT,CASSWKQGSTEAFF
.,.,TRBV7-8,TRBJ2-3,TGTGCCAGCAGCCCACGGGGGAGGACAGATACGCAGTATTTT,CASSPRGRTDTQYF
.,.,TRBV30,TRBJ1-2,TGTGCCTCAGCCCGGACGGGCGGGGAGGGCTACACCTTC,CASARTGGEGYTF
few,.,TRBV10-2,TRBJ2-5,TGCGCCAGCAGTGTATTTGGCCATCCCCAAGAGACCCAGTACTTC,CASSVFGHPQETQYF
.,.,TRBV6-1,TRBJ1-4,TGTGCCAGCAGTGAAGCTCGGTCGCAGGGGACGTTTTTT,CASSEARSQGTFF
.,TRBD2,TRBV10-3,TRBJ2-1,TGTGCCATCAGTGAACAGCGGGGGGGTGAGCAGTTCTTC,CAISEQRGGEQFF
.,.,TRBV6-5,TRBJ2-7,TGTGCCAGCAGTTACTGGGGGCTGGGCGAGCAGTACTTC,CASSYWGLGEQYF
.,.,TRBV28,TRBJ2-7,TGTGCCAGCAGTATAGTAGCCTACGAGCAGTACTTC,CASSIVAYEQYF
few,.,TRBV12-3/TRBV12-4,TRBJ2-1,TGTGCCAGCAGCAAACGGAGGGAGCAGTTCTTC,CASSKRREQFF
.,.,TRBV15,TRBJ1-5,TGTGCCACCAGCAGAGATTTCGGCGGGGATCGGCCCCAGCATTTT,CATSRDFGGDRPQHF
.,.,TRBV19,TRBJ1-2,TGTGCCAGTAGTATAGAACCGGGAGGGATTTATGGCTACACCTTC,CASSIEPGGIYGYTF
.,.,TRBV5-6,TRBJ2-6,TGTGCCAGCAGCCCGACAGGATCTGGGGCCAACGTCCTGACTTTC,CASSPTGSGANVLTF
.,TRBD1,TRBV6-5,TRBJ1-1,TGTGCCAGTATGAAACCGGGACAGAGGAACACTGAAGCTTTCTTT,CASMKPGQRNTEAFF